These 19 T cell receptor beta chains were sequenced from one sample in a study of blood T cell repertoires in COVID-19 (dated by TCRdb to 2020 to 2022). The library was produced with the immunoSEQ multiplex PCR assay. Held by TCRdb, this immuneACCESS table contains in-frame sequences only and omits some clones. Under half of the omission traces to an unresolved V gene where checked; the cause of the rest is unknown. The table for this sample lists fewer than 85,000 clones; 65% to 85% of them were counted only once. The ten top clones hold approximately 15% of the sample. Sequencing used peripheral blood. The receptors were gathered from a woman aged 55-75 years with acute or convalescent COVID-19.

The chain recombines TRBV21-1 with TRBJ1-1; TRBD1, the D gene given by the table, was not confirmed from the DNA. TRBV21-1 is a pseudogene. This CDR3 is 15 amino acids long. This CDR3 is CASIVDIRPNTEAFF. The CDR3 region has the DNA TGTGCCAGCATCGTCGACATCAGGCCGAACACTGAAGCTTTCTTT.

This rearrangement joins TRBV6-5 to TRBJ2-5; 9 bases align to TRBD2. CDR1 and CDR2 from the germline V gene are MNHEY and SVGAGI. The CDR3 consists of 14 residues. V shed 7 bases and J 1 base; nucleotides not matched to a gene: 4. The CDR3 protein is CASKGAGGQETQYF. The CDR3 DNA reads TGTGCCAGCAAGGGAGCGGGGGGCCAAGAGACCCAGTACTTC.

The rearrangement joins TRBV30 to TRBJ2-7; 8 bases align to TRBD2. The CDR3 runs 12 residues. Germline CDR1 reads GTSNPN; CDR2 reads SVGIG (reference sequence). The trim removed 3 bases at V and 4 bases at J, leaving 2 bases unmatched. CDR3 sequence reads: CAWRSGGYEQYF. In DNA, the CDR3 is TGTGCCTGGAGAAGCGGGGGATACGAGCAGTACTTC.

This chain joins TRBV2 and TRBJ1-1, with TRBD1 matching 9 bases. Germline V gene lookup returns CDR1 SNHLY and CDR2 FYNNEI. The CDR3 totals 15 residues. V dropped 4 bases and J dropped 3; count of bases not matched to a gene: 6. CDR3 DNA sequence: TGTGCCAGCAGTGGACAGGGGGTGGAGTACACTGAAGCTTTCTTT. Its protein is CASSGQGVEYTEAFF.

V gene TRBV18 combines with J gene TRBJ1-6; tentatively, D is TRBD1 (6 bases). Germline assignment: CDR1 KGHSH and CDR2 LQKENI. The CDR3 totals 15 residues. The V gene lost 4 bases and the J gene lost 7 bases, with 14 bases spanning the gap. The CDR3 nucleotides read TGTGCCAGCTCACGGGAGGGGGGCATAAATTCACCCCTCCACTTT. It is translated as CASSREGGINSPLHF. The full variable domain, rest sourced from reference TRBV18 and TRBJ1-6, is NAGVMQNPRHLVRRRGQEARLRCSPMKGHSHVYWYRQLPEEGLKFMVYLQKENIIDESGMPKERFSAEFPKEGPSILRIQQVVRGDSAAYFCASSREGGINSPLHFGNGTRLTVT.

The gene calls are TRBV3-1 (or the pseudogene TRBV3-2) and TRBJ1-1, with 7 bases matching TRBD1. Trimming cost V 1 base and J 4 bases; bases outside gene matches: 6. CDR3 size: 15 residues. Germline V gene lookup returns CDR1 LGHDT and CDR2 YNNKEL (reference sequence). The CDR3 nucleotides read TGTGCCAGCAGCCAAGGTAGGGGGACAGTCACTGAAGCTTTCTTT. Protein: CASSQGRGTVTEAFF.

The rearrangement joins TRBV11-3 to TRBJ2-7; 12 positions match TRBD2. This CDR3 is built from 18 residues. Unmatched junction bases numbered 14, after V lost 1 base and J lost 7 bases. Germline loops: CDR1 SGHNT, CDR2 YENEEA. In DNA, the CDR3 is TGTGCCAGCAGCTTAGTACCCGGACTAGCGGGACGAACTGGAGAGCAGTACTTC. Protein: CASSLVPGLAGRTGEQYF. The variable domain in full, with the rest retrieved from reference TRBV11-3 and TRBJ2-7, is EAGVVQSPRYKIIEKKQPVAFWCNPISGHNTLYWYLQNLGQGPELLIRYENEEAVDDSQLPKDRFSAERLKGVDSTLKIQPAELGDSAVYLCASSLVPGLAGRTGEQYFGPGTRLTVT.

The J gene is TRBJ2-3, the V gene TRBV4-3, with TRBD2 matching 9 bases. This CDR3 comprises 18 residues. With 0 bases clipped from V and 3 bases from J, the junction kept 10 bases outside the gene matches. Germline V gene sequence: CDR1 LGHNA, CDR2 YSLEER. CDR3 loop: CASSQDKFGGGATDTQYF. The CDR3 nucleotides are TGCGCCAGCAGCCAAGATAAGTTCGGCGGGGGGGCAACAGATACGCAGTATTTT.

CDR3 protein: CASNNRLGQETQYF. The CDR3 bases are TGTGCCAGCAACAACAGGTTAGGGCAAGAGACCCAGTACTTC. The chain links TRBV5-5 to TRBJ2-5; tentatively, D is TRBD1 (5 bases). Trimming took off 6 bases at V and 2 bases at J, with 14 bases between the two ends. The CDR3 consists of 14 residues. Germline V gives CDR1 SGHKS, CDR2 YYEKEE (reference sequence).

Here the CDR3 reads CASSRTHSNQPQHF. CDR3 nucleotides: TGTGCCAGTAGTAGGACTCACAGCAATCAGCCCCAGCATTTT. The V gene is TRBV19, the J gene TRBJ1-5, with D unresolved. This CDR3 is 14 amino acids long. Between the trimmed V and J ends, which lost 4 bases and 1 base, there was a span of 8 bases. The germline gives CDR1 LNHDA, CDR2 SQIVND (reference sequence). Drawing the rest from reference TRBV19 and TRBJ1-5, the complete variable domain is DGGITQSPKYLFRKEGQNVTLSCEQNLNHDAMYWYRQDPGQGLRLIYYSQIVNDFQKGDIAEGYSVSREKKESFPLTVTSAQKNPTAFYLCASSRTHSNQPQHFGDGTRLSIL.

V gene TRBV7-2 combines with J gene TRBJ2-5; TRBD2 matches 10 bases. V trimming: 3 bases; J trimming: 6 bases; junction bases outside the gene matches: 10. The CDR3 contains 16 residues. Germline V gene data show CDR1 as SGHTA and CDR2 as FQGNSA. The CDR3 sequence is CASSFTSSGGAQTQYF. The CDR3 nucleotides are TGTGCCAGCAGCTTCACATCGAGCGGGGGGGCGCAGACCCAGTACTTC.

This clone was counted once. This CDR3 is also generated by other DNA sequences in the sample. The CDR3 DNA reads TGTGCCAGCAGTCCCCAGGGGGGTCCCTACGAGCAGTACTTC. The encoded protein is CASSPQGGPYEQYF. The V call is TRBV6-5, the J call TRBJ2-7; tentatively, D is TRBD1 (7 bases). CDR3 size: 14 residues. V lost 5 bases and J 2 bases, leaving 13 bases between the germline ends. CDR1 and CDR2 from the germline V gene are MNHEY and SVGAGI.

This chain links TRBV2 with TRBJ2-7; the match to TRBD2 covers 8 bases. The CDR3 is 13 residues long. J was trimmed by 3 bases and V by 6 bases; bases with no gene match: 4. Per the germline V gene, CDR1 is SNHLY and CDR2 is FYNNEI. The chain's CDR3 is CASRTGGNYEQYF. The CDR3 DNA reads TGTGCCAGCAGGACGGGGGGGAACTACGAGCAGTACTTC.

This rearrangement joins TRBV30 to TRBJ2-2, with 8 bases fitting TRBD2. This CDR3 is built from 15 residues. V lost 3 bases, J lost 8 bases, and 11 bases stayed unmatched. From germline, CDR1 is GTSNPN and CDR2 SVGIG (reference sequence). CDR3 nucleotides: TGTGCCTGGAGGGTCGCGGGAGGTACAAAGGGGGAGCTGTTTTTT. Translation gives CAWRVAGGTKGELFF.

The rearrangement uses TRBV24-1 and TRBJ1-5; TRBD1 aligns across 9 bases. V lost 3 bases and J lost 8; bases outside the gene matches: 7. The CDR3 sequence is 15 residues long. The germline V gene has CDR1 KGHDR and CDR2 SFDVKD. This CDR3 is CATSDPTGGMEPQHF. The CDR3 nucleotides are TGTGCCACCAGTGATCCGACAGGGGGTATGGAGCCCCAGCATTTT.

V gene TRBV10-3 combines with J gene TRBJ2-3, with D tentatively TRBD1 (7 bases). CDR1 ENHRY and CDR2 SYGVKD come from the germline V gene. Between the trimmed V and J ends, which lost 6 bases and 3 bases, there was a span of 13 bases. The CDR3 totals 14 residues. This CDR3 is CAISRGELTDTQYF. The CDR3 nucleotides are TGTGCCATCAGCAGGGGGGAGTTAACAGATACGCAGTATTTT.

The CDR3 loop reads CASTKETGADGYTF. The CDR3 DNA reads TGTGCCAGTACCAAGGAGACAGGGGCGGATGGCTACACCTTC. The chain couples TRBV19 to TRBJ1-2; 8 bases match TRBD1. CDR3 size: 14 residues. With V trimmed by 7 bases and J by 6 bases, 10 bases remained unmatched. Germline V gene data show CDR1 as LNHDA and CDR2 as SQIVND (reference sequence).

The chain combines TRBV6-1 with TRBJ1-2; D gene ambiguous. There are 14 residues in the CDR3. V shed 2 bases and J shed 8 bases, with 15 bases lying between them. CDR1 and CDR2 (germline): MNHNS, SASEGT. CDR3 sequence (DNA): TGTGCCAGCAGTGAACGGGGAACTCCTGTGGGCTACACCTTC. Its protein product is CASSERGTPVGYTF.

The J gene is TRBJ2-2, the V gene TRBV3-1 (or the pseudogene TRBV3-2); perhaps TRBD2 as D (5 bases). The CDR3 runs 15 residues. V was clipped by 4 bases and J by 4 bases, with 13 bases between them. Germline CDR1 and CDR2: LGHDT and YNNKEL (reference sequence). In DNA, the CDR3 is TGTGCCAGCAGCCCGACCGGGGTTGGCACCGGGGAGCTGTTTTTT. Translating gives CASSPTGVGTGELFF.